This entry lists 26 T cell receptor beta chains sequenced from one sample in a study of Ad26.COV2.S vaccination and SARS-CoV-2 variants (dated by TCRdb to the early 2020s). The library was made by the immunoSEQ multiplex PCR assay. Drawn from immuneACCESS, this table holds only the in-frame rearrangements with V and J called that TCRdb kept. Clones are partly lost; checked studies trace under half to an unresolved V gene and leave the rest unexplained. A total of about 350,000 clones appear in this sample, about 88% of them only once. Roughly 3.1% of the sample is in the top ten clones. Reading the label with the study, this specimen's treatment or condition is: some 19 received Ad26.COV2.S at low or high dose, single or two shots; 5 received placebo; per-sample allocation not given. For vaccine and placebo recipients, the sequenced repertoires came from samples collected on day 63 after the first injection.

Specimen: peripheral blood, collected in a trial of Ad26.COV2.S vaccine versus placebo. Receptors were obtained from a person between 18 and 65 years old who received the Ad26.COV2.S COVID-19 vaccine or a placebo.

The chain carries TRBV29-1 and TRBJ2-4; TRBD1 matches at 8 bases. The CDR3 has 14 amino acids. Germline CDR1 and CDR2: SQVTM and ANQGSEA. Unmatched junction bases numbered 4, after V lost 6 bases and J lost 0 bases. The CDR3 reads CSVTGALAKNIQYF. In DNA, the CDR3 is TGCAGCGTGACAGGGGCCTTAGCCAAAAACATTCAGTACTTC.

The chain links TRBV13 to TRBJ2-2; the D is unclear. Germline values: CDR1 PRHDT, CDR2 FYEKMQ (reference sequence). This CDR3 comprises 15 residues. Between the trimmed V and J ends, which lost 6 bases and 0 bases, there was a span of 11 bases. The CDR3 coding sequence is TGTGCCAGCAGGGTCGATGACGCGAACACCGGGGAGCTGTTTTTT. Amino acids: CASRVDDANTGELFF.

The chain links TRBV5-4 to TRBJ1-2, with 7 bases fitting TRBD1. Trimming removed 8 bases from V and 4 bases from J; junction bases left unmatched: 11. This CDR3 contains 14 residues. Germline CDR1 reads SGHNT; CDR2 reads YYREEE (reference sequence). The CDR3 DNA is TGTGCCAGTAGTACAGGGGAGGCTGGCTATGGCTACACCTTC. Translated, it gives CASSTGEAGYGYTF.

The chain combines TRBV28 with TRBJ2-2; 10 bases are shared with TRBD2. Germline trimming cut 2 bases from V and 5 bases from J; bases unmatched to any gene: 8. Germline-derived CDR1 and CDR2 are MDHEN and SYDVKM. This CDR3 has 17 residues. The CDR3 sequence is CASSLRLAGDRTGELFF. DNA for the CDR3: TGTGCCAGCAGTTTACGCCTAGCGGGGGATCGAACCGGGGAGCTGTTTTTT.

In this sample, this clone turned up a few times. V is TRBV2 and J is TRBJ2-2; 11 bases align to TRBD2. The CDR3 loop spans 16 amino acids. Germline CDR1 and CDR2: SNHLY and FYNNEI. V gave up 4 bases and J gave up 5 bases; unmatched junction bases: 6. In DNA, the CDR3 is TGTGCCAGCAGTGGGAACCTAGCGGGAGGAACCGGGGAGCTGTTTTTT. Residues: CASSGNLAGGTGELFF.

The chain is built from TRBV3-1 (or the pseudogene TRBV3-2) and TRBJ1-6; D is undetermined. Germline assignment: CDR1 LGHDT and CDR2 YNNKEL (reference sequence). Trimming pared 0 bases from V and 14 bases from J, leaving 14 bases between. The CDR3 spans 14 residues. This chain's CDR3 is CASSQEVGPLALHF. The DNA for the CDR3 is TGTGCCAGCAGCCAAGAGGTAGGGCCTTTGGCCCTCCACTTT.

The chain uses TRBV15 and TRBJ2-1; D is undetermined. The CDR3 runs 12 residues. V was pared by 9 bases and J by 4 bases, with 10 bases between. Per the germline V gene, CDR1 is LNHNV and CDR2 is YYDKDF (reference sequence). CDR3 in DNA: TGTGCCACGTCGATGGGGTACAATGAGCAGTTCTTC. Its translation is CATSMGYNEQFF. The variable domain in full, with the rest retrieved from reference TRBV15 and TRBJ2-1, is DAMVIQNPRYQVTQFGKPVTLSCSQTLNHNVMYWYQQKSSQAPKLLFHYYDKDFNNEADTPDNFQSRRPNTSFCFLDIRSPGLGDTAMYLCATSMGYNEQFFGPGTRLTVL.

This sequence joins TRBV2 and TRBJ2-2; 8 positions agree with TRBD1. V lost 7 bases to trimming and J lost 4 bases; unmatched junction nucleotides: 2. Germline CDR1 is SNHLY and CDR2 is FYNNEI. The CDR3 spans 13 residues. The CDR3: CASMTGVTGELFF. The CDR3, as DNA: TGTGCCAGCATGACAGGGGTCACCGGGGAGCTGTTTTTT.

A single count supports this clone. CDR3 sequence reads: CASSAPGGAWTDTQYF. The CDR3 DNA sequence: TGTGCCAGCAGTGCCCCCGGGGGCGCTTGGACAGATACGCAGTATTTT. The genes are TRBV6-1 and TRBJ2-3; D assignment may be TRBD1 or TRBD2 (6 bases each). The CDR3 consists of 16 residues. CDR1 and CDR2 (germline): MNHNS, SASEGT. Trimming took 4 bases from V and 3 from J, leaving 17 bases between them.

The genes are TRBV5-5 and TRBJ1-6; D is uncertain. Germline CDR1 SGHKS, CDR2 YYEKEE (reference sequence). The CDR3 runs 13 residues. Trimming stripped 1 base from V and 12 bases from J, with 11 bases between. Written as DNA, the CDR3 is TGTGCCAGCAGCTTGATGGCGGGTTTACCCCTCCACTTT. It yields the protein CASSLMAGLPLHF.

This chain uses TRBV6-5 with TRBJ2-3; D might be TRBD2 (5 bases). CDR1 is MNHEY and CDR2 is SVGAGI in the germline V gene. V was trimmed by 6 bases and J by 5 bases, leaving 12 bases between them. CDR3 length: 13 amino acids. The CDR3 DNA reads TGTGCCAGCAGATCCACGGGAAAAGATACGCAGTATTTT. It translates to CASRSTGKDTQYF.

The rearrangement joins TRBV6-5 to TRBJ2-1, with TRBD2 matching 9 bases. The CDR3 totals 16 residues. Germline V gene lookup returns CDR1 MNHEY and CDR2 SVGAGI. V shed 4 bases and J 4 bases; nucleotides not matched to a gene: 8. The CDR3 is CASSSFTSGSYNEQFF. CDR3 in DNA: TGTGCCAGCAGTTCCTTTACTAGCGGGTCTTACAATGAGCAGTTCTTC.

The chain joins TRBV6-1 to TRBJ2-7, with 9 bases aligning to TRBD1. V lost 4 bases, J lost 4 bases, and 14 bases stayed unmatched. The CDR3 is 17 amino acids. Germline V gene data show CDR1 as MNHNS and CDR2 as SASEGT. The CDR3 sequence is CASSAVFGQGTTYEQYF. The CDR3 DNA is TGTGCCAGCAGTGCGGTTTTTGGACAGGGGACAACTTACGAGCAGTACTTC.

V and J are TRBV7-2 and TRBJ2-5; D is ambiguous. The length of the CDR3 is 14 residues. Per germline, CDR1 SGHTA and CDR2 FQGNSA. Trimming removed 5 bases at V and 5 bases at J, with 15 bases between. Here the CDR3 DNA reads TGTGCCAGCAGCGCCCGGAATCCGCGGGAGACCCAGTACTTC. Its translation is CASSARNPRETQYF. The whole variable domain, remainder taken from reference TRBV7-2 and TRBJ2-5, is GAGVSQSPSNKVTEKGKDVELRCDPISGHTALYWYRQSLGQGLEFLIYFQGNSAPDKSGLPSDRFSAERTGGSVSTLTIQRTQQEDSAVYLCASSARNPRETQYFGPGTRLLVL.

The chain has TRBV21-1 and TRBJ1-6; no check of the table's D call, TRBD1, against the DNA was made. TRBV21-1 is described as a pseudogene. The CDR3 covers 17 residues. For the CDR3, the DNA is TGTGCCAGCAGTAACCGGACAGGTGCCGTAGCGAATTCACCCCTCCACTTT. Translated: CASSNRTGAVANSPLHF.

V usage is TRBV6-5 and J usage is TRBJ1-2; 10 bases map to TRBD1. V trimming: 4 bases; J trimming: 5 bases; junction bases outside the gene matches: 7. The CDR3 contains 15 residues. Germline V gene data show CDR1 as MNHEY and CDR2 as SVGAGI. The CDR3 sequence is CASSLGQGLPYGYTF. DNA of the CDR3: TGTGCCAGCAGTTTGGGACAGGGGTTGCCATATGGCTACACCTTC.

The rearrangement joins TRBV12-3 or TRBV12-4 to TRBJ2-5; D gene uncertain. The V gene lost 1 base and the J gene lost 5 bases, with 8 bases spanning the gap. The CDR3 spans 13 residues. The CDR3 protein is CASSLETRETQYF. The CDR3 nucleotides are TGTGCCAGCAGTTTAGAGACACGGGAGACCCAGTACTTC.

The chain combines TRBV5-4 with TRBJ1-1, with D possibly being TRBD1 (6 bases). The CDR3 contains 14 residues. Germline V gene lookup returns CDR1 SGHNT and CDR2 YYREEE (reference sequence). V was trimmed by 2 bases and J by 1 base, leaving 9 bases between them. The CDR3 region has the DNA TGTGCCAGCAGCTTAGAACAGGGGAACACTGAAGCTTTCTTT. This encodes CASSLEQGNTEAFF.

The count of this clone is one. The chain carries TRBV7-2 and TRBJ2-5, with D tentatively TRBD2 (6 bases). Germline assignment: CDR1 SGHTA and CDR2 FQGNSA. This CDR3 is 14 amino acids long. V was clipped by 4 bases and J by 9 bases, with 18 bases between them. The CDR3 loop is CASSSNGGRVAQYF. Written as DNA, the CDR3 is TGTGCCAGCAGCTCCAACGGGGGACGGGTGGCCCAGTACTTC.

The chain is built from TRBV28 and TRBJ2-1; 12 positions agree with TRBD2. CDR3 length equals 15 residues. V gave up 3 bases and J gave up 4 bases; unmatched junction bases: 1. CDR1 is MDHEN and CDR2 is SYDVKM in the germline V gene. The CDR3: CASSFGLAGYNEQFF. The CDR3 nucleotides are TGTGCCAGCAGTTTTGGACTAGCGGGATACAATGAGCAGTTCTTC.

The chain recombines TRBV7-9 with TRBJ1-3; D gene uncertain. Germline assignment: CDR1 SEHNR and CDR2 FQNEAQ (reference sequence). The CDR3 consists of 14 residues. The V end lost 0 bases, the J end lost 6 bases, and 9 bases lay between the germline ends. CDR3 region: CASSLAEVLNTIYF. CDR3 coding DNA: TGTGCCAGCAGCTTAGCAGAAGTGTTAAACACCATATATTTT.

J is TRBJ2-7 and V is TRBV20-1; 11 bases agree with TRBD2. The CDR3 is made up of 15 amino acids. V gave up 5 bases and J gave up 5 bases; unmatched junction bases: 11. Germline values: CDR1 DFQATT, CDR2 SNEGSKA (reference sequence). CDR3 in amino acids: CSAGGLAGRSHEQYF. The CDR3, as DNA: TGCAGTGCTGGTGGACTAGCGGGTAGATCCCACGAGCAGTACTTC.

The chain is built from TRBV23-1 and TRBJ2-2; D is perhaps TRBD2 (6 bases). TRBV23-1 is filed as an ORF, its function uncertain. The CDR3 spans 15 residues. V lost 3 bases, J lost 6 bases, and 14 bases lay in between. CDR3 amino acids: CASSQGLPGAGELFF. CDR3 coding DNA: TGCGCCAGCAGTCAGGGGCTGCCGGGGGCCGGGGAGCTGTTTTTT.

The rearrangement links TRBV10-3 to TRBJ2-1; 14 bases agree with TRBD2. From germline, CDR1 is ENHRY and CDR2 SYGVKD. The ends lost 0 bases at V and 4 bases at J; junction bases unmatched: 8. The CDR3 loop spans 19 amino acids. The CDR3 DNA sequence: TGTGCCATCAGTGAGTCGGGACTAGCGGGAGTAATCGGGTACAATGAGCAGTTCTTC. Its translation is CAISESGLAGVIGYNEQFF.

The count of this clone is one. The chain combines TRBV19 with TRBJ2-7; D gene uncertain. The CDR3 covers 14 residues. Germline loops: CDR1 LNHDA, CDR2 SQIVND (reference sequence). The V end lost 5 bases, the J end lost 2 bases, and 13 bases lay between the germline ends. The CDR3 sequence is CASSVHGPTYEQYF. In DNA, the CDR3 is TGTGCCAGTAGTGTCCACGGCCCTACCTACGAGCAGTACTTC.

The V and J genes are TRBV6-2 or TRBV6-3 and TRBJ1-1, with TRBD1 as a possible D gene (5 bases). The length of the CDR3 is 13 residues. The germline V gene encodes CDR1 MNHEY and CDR2 SVGEGT. Trimming removed 2 bases at V and 3 bases at J, with 7 bases between. The DNA of the CDR3 is TGTGCCAGCAGTTACCGGGGGGACACTGAAGCTTTCTTT. It translates to CASSYRGDTEAFF.